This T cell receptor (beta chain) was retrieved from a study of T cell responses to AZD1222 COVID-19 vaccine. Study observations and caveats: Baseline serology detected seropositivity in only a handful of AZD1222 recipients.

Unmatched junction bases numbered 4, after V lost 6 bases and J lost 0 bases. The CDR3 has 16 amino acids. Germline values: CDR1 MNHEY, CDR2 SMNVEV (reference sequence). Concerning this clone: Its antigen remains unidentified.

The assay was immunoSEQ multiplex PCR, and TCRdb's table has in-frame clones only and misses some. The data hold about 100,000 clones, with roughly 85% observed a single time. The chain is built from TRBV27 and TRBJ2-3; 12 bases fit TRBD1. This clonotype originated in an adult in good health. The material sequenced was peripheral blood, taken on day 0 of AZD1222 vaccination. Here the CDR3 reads CASSVGQGASTDTQYF. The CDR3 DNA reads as TGTGCCAGCAGCGTGGGACAGGGGGCTAGCACAGATACGCAGTATTTT.